This T cell receptor (beta chain) was captured in a study of vaccination and CD4 T cells after COVID-19. Study-wide background: Post-vaccine specimens were obtained a median around 79 days after dose two (range 14 to 241).

Findings of the study overall: Post-vaccination, and not before, a median about 90% of reactive clones appeared in convalescent patients.

Documented treatment: 10-day PBMC culture with coronavirus spike peptide pools or control peptides (ViraFEST assay). Expanded clonotypes were found by TCR sequencing after peptide-pool stimulation (ViraFEST). This clonotype was observed a few times. The antigen is undetermined. Trimming stripped 4 bases from V and 2 bases from J, with 5 bases between. The CDR3 runs to 12 residues. Germline assignment: CDR1 SEHNR and CDR2 FQNEAQ (reference sequence). CD4+ T cells that had been cultured provided DNA sequenced with the Oncomine TCR Beta short-read assay. Genomic DNA from cultured CD4+ T cells was extracted. One entry per CDR3 protein results from TCRdb running MiXCR on the PCR reads. The repertoire holds about 18,000 distinct CDR3 sequences, with around 70% as singletons.

The chain carries TRBV7-9 and TRBJ1-2; no clear D. The sample was CD4+ T cells from blood, cultured in vitro. The clonotype originates from a human donor who had recovered from COVID-19. The CDR3 is CASSSPNYGYTF. The DNA for the CDR3 is TGTGCCAGCAGCTCCCCAAACTATGGCTACACCTTC.